This TCR beta chain was obtained from a study of shared clonotypes between healthy human individuals. V was trimmed by 7 bases and J by 8 bases, leaving 15 bases between them. The CDR3 totals 13 residues. CDR1 MNHNS and CDR2 SASEGT come from the germline V gene. The genomic DNA of each subset was split evenly across several immunoSEQ plates. In the authors' methods: Junction-only immunoSEQ sequences carried no quality scores, so filtering differed. TCRdb's table, derived via immunoSEQ multiplex PCR, lists solely in-frame clones and lacks some. The V and J calls and clone size are taken from that table; D and trimming were inferred from the DNA. The data contain around 2,000,000 clones, roughly 95% of them singletons. The donors were all Caucasian adults (living in Nashville, Tennessee). Study-level results: In contrast to clonotypes shared by all four donors, non-shared clonotypes had lower generation probabilities.

To note about this clone: Its antigen is undetermined.

Sequenced input: naive CD4+ T cells sorted from blood. The subset is: CD45RA+ positively selected. The chain joins TRBV6-1 to TRBJ2-1; D might be TRBD1 or TRBD2, each matching 6 bases. This TCR was recovered from a man younger than 30 in good health. CDR3 DNA sequence: TGTGCCAGCATGGAAGATGGGGGGCATGAGCAGTTCTTC. Protein product: CASMEDGGHEQFF.